The sequence of this T cell receptor beta chain was determined in a study of CD8+CD57+ T cells in acquired aplastic anemia. Background on the study: DNA per sorted CD4+ or CD8+ sample ranged about 0.18 to 30 ug, averaging around 3.1 ug. Study-wide results and caveats: Found in both controls and patients were about 30 CD8+ CDR3 sequences.

This clonotype was counted many times. Its antigen is as yet unknown. The template for TCR beta VDJ and CDR3 sequence profiling was genomic DNA. Each CDR3 protein gets one entry after TCRdb re-called the reads with MiXCR. Among some 240,000 distinct CDR3 sequences, 34% were seen once, and the ten largest hold 1.1%. This CDR3 spans 13 amino acids. Germline CDR1 reads SGHTA; CDR2 reads FQGNSA. With 2 bases removed from V and 6 bases from J, the gap between germline ends came to 10 bases. The sequencing input was sorted CD4+, CD8+, or CD8+CD57+ T cells (not recorded which) from PBMCs. V usage is TRBV7-2 and J usage is TRBJ1-2; D unresolved. The TCR was taken from a human donor in good health, serving as a control. For the CDR3, the DNA is TGTGCCAGCAGCTTATTCCAGATGGATGGCTACACCTTC. This encodes CASSLFQMDGYTF.